The present TCR beta chain was sequenced within a study of cytomegalovirus exposure and HLA in healthy donors. Across the whole study: When just under 400 donors were genotyped, roughly 82% of them were found to fall in the Caucasian-associated ancestry cluster.

Germline CDR1 and CDR2: SGHAT and FQDESV (reference sequence). This CDR3 is built from 13 residues. V was trimmed by 1 base and J by 3 bases, leaving 7 bases between them. It was with 60 Vbeta and 13 Jbeta primers that the PCR ran. The protocol was immunoSEQ multiplex PCR, while the TCRdb copy is restricted to in-frame clones and leaves out a portion. The sample contains about 200,000 clones, around 85% of which appear only once. Healthy individuals who donated bone marrow served as the donors. A single count supports this clone. Its antigen is still unknown. Overall study findings and caveats: A few chains tied to CMV proved CMV antigen-specific in vitro.

The specimen was PBMCs. This TCR was recovered from a man aged 50-59 years in good health and CMV-seronegative. J is TRBJ2-7 and V is TRBV11-1, with D perhaps TRBD1 (6 bases). CDR3 sequence (DNA): TGTGCCAGCAGCTTAGGGACAGTCTACGAGCAGTACTTC. Translation gives CASSLGTVYEQYF. The full variable domain, rest sourced from reference TRBV11-1 and TRBJ2-7, is EAEVAQSPRYKITEKSQAVAFWCDPISGHATLYWYRQILGQGPELLVQFQDESVVDDSQLPKDRFSAERLKGVDSTLKIQPAELGDSAMYLCASSLGTVYEQYFGPGTRLTVT.